What follows are 9 T cell receptor beta chains derived from one specimen sequenced in a study of tumor-infiltrating lymphocytes in primary liver carcinoma. Both RNA and DNA were isolated together from about 20-30 mg of bulk tissue that had not been sorted. With around 450 ng total RNA as template and a constant-region primer, TCR beta cDNA was made. Each TCR beta library was derived from three nested multiplex PCR rounds that employed slightly modified ARM-PCR. The two initial PCR rounds, nine to eleven cycles each, used TRBV1-TRBV30 forward and C-beta reverse primers. Via MiXCR, TCRdb re-called the multiplex PCR reads, giving one row per CDR3 protein. Of 100,000 to 150,000 distinct CDR3 sequences listed, around 60% are singletons. The sample was liver tumor tissue from sampling region 3. Subset given: tumor region T3, left-lateral pole. The receptors shown here come from a woman aged 55 to 70 with primary liver carcinoma and hepatitis B virus infection.

As for this clonotype: The conserved phenylalanine or tryptophan is not found at the CDR3 terminus, so this likely reflects a read error. The rearrangement links TRBV11-2 to TRBJ2-2, with 9 nucleotides matching TRBD2. The V gene's germline CDR1 is SGHAT and CDR2 FQNNGV. This CDR3 is 19 amino acids long. With 5 bases clipped from V and 5 bases from J, the junction kept 18 bases outside the gene matches. The CDR3 nucleotides are TGTGCCAGCAGCCCCGACCTCGGGGCTAGCGGGATGGGGACCGGGGAGCTGTTTCGT. Translating it yields CASSPDLGASGMGTGELFR.

As concerns this clonotype: As the CDR3 is not closed by the conserved phenylalanine or tryptophan, this likely results from a read error. The J gene is TRBJ2-6, the V gene TRBV12-3 or TRBV12-4, with 7 bases matching TRBD2. This CDR3 is 19 amino acids long. V lost 5 bases and J lost 1; bases outside the gene matches: 14. As DNA, the CDR3 is TGTGCCAGCAGTCCCGGGACGGGGGGTGCCTTTTCTGGGGCCAACGTCCTGACTTTA. This encodes CASSPGTGGAFSGANVLTL.

This clonotype has a count of ten or more. The chain couples TRBV6-1 to TRBJ2-7; D is possibly TRBD1 (6 bases). The CDR3 is 14 amino acids. The V gene's germline CDR1 is MNHNS and CDR2 SASEGT. V shed 4 bases and J shed 0 bases, with 10 bases lying between them. The DNA for the CDR3 is TGTGCCAGCAGTGCTAGACAGGCCTCCTACGAGCAGTACTTC. Protein product: CASSARQASYEQYF.

With respect to this clonotype: This sequence may be a read error, since a much larger clone differs from it by one base. V is TRBV12-3 or TRBV12-4 and J is TRBJ2-7; maybe TRBD2 (5 bases). The CDR3 covers 14 residues. CDR3 amino acids: CTSSLEGTSYEQYF. In DNA form, the CDR3 reads TGTACCAGCAGTTTAGAGGGAACCTCCTACGAGCAGTACTTC.

On this clonotype itself: A much more abundant neighbour one base away suggests this may be a read error. The chain has TRBV6-6 and TRBJ1-4, with 7 bases aligning to TRBD1. The V gene's germline CDR1 is MNHNY and CDR2 SVGAGI (reference sequence). The CDR3 sequence is 15 residues long. CDR3 sequence: CASIYSRDSNDKLFF. As DNA, the CDR3 is TGTGCCAGCATCTATTCTCGGGACAGTAATGACAAACTGTTTTTT.

With regard to this clonotype: Because it lacks the conserved phenylalanine or tryptophan at the end, this CDR3 is likely a read error. V is TRBV11-2 and J is TRBJ2-3; D gene unclear. The germline CDR1 and CDR2 sequences are SGHAT and FQNNGV. V lost 0 bases, J lost 6 bases, and 10 bases lay in between. The CDR3 totals 14 residues. CDR3 nucleotide sequence: TGTGCCAGCAGCTTAGACATGGGGATCGATACGCAGTATCTT. It yields the protein CASSLDMGIDTQYL.

This chain joins TRBV29-1 and TRBJ2-5; tentatively, D is TRBD2 (6 bases). The germline V gene has CDR1 SQVTM and CDR2 ANQGSEA. The CDR3 has 14 residues. Deletions cut 6 bases from V and 4 bases from J, with 18 bases between. The CDR3, as DNA: TGCAGCGTCCTAGAATGGCGGGATGGAGAGACCCAGTACTTC. Protein product: CSVLEWRDGETQYF. Looking up the rest from reference TRBV29-1 and TRBJ2-5 gives the full variable domain: SAVISQKPSRDICQRGTSLTIQCQVDSQVTMMFWYRQQPGQSLTLIATANQGSEATYESGFVIDKFPISRPNLTFSTLTVSNMSPEDSSIYLCSVLEWRDGETQYFGPGTRLLVL.

The V gene is TRBV29-1, the J gene TRBJ2-2; TRBD2 might be the D (7 bases). The germline V gene has CDR1 SQVTM and CDR2 ANQGSEA. The V end was cut by 7 bases, the J end by 7 bases, with 19 bases between. CDR3 size: 14 residues. The CDR3 region is CSAARGADDGELFF. In DNA, the CDR3 is TGCAGCGCCGCTCGGGGGGCCGACGACGGGGAGCTGTTTTTT.

As concerns this clonotype: At one boundary the junction diverges from the germline segment, which might be a read error. This chain uses TRBV28 with TRBJ2-1, with D perhaps TRBD1 (6 bases). Per the germline V gene, CDR1 is MDHEN and CDR2 is SYDVKM. This CDR3 region has 18 residues. The CDR3, as DNA: TGTGCCAGCAGTAATGCCAGGGGAGTTTCTACCTCCTACAATGAGGAGTTCTTC. This translates into CASSNARGVSTSYNEEFF.